This is a list of T cell receptor beta chains from one sample in a study of cytomegalovirus exposure and HLA in healthy donors. Sequenced by immunoSEQ multiplex PCR; TCRdb stores in-frame clones only, minus some. The table shows about 100,000 clones, with more than 75% occurring only once. Sequenced sample: PBMCs. These receptor sequences come from a woman aged 35 to 49 in good health and CMV-seronegative. Both conserved end residues are part of each CDR3. Each record gives: V gene, D gene, J gene, clone size, CDR3 DNA, CDR3 protein. A D gene is named only where the DNA matches it firmly. The size entry is marked missing in some rows and otherwise reads once, few, many or a size class.

>TRBV10-2|TRBD2|TRBJ2-7|.
TGCGCCAGCAGACCCTCTAGCGGGGGGTCCTCCTACGAGCAGTACTTC
CASRPSSGGSSYEQYF
>TRBV25-1|TRBD1|TRBJ1-4|.
TGTGCCAGCAGTGCGGGGACAGTTGGGAGTGAAAAACTGTTTTTT
CASSAGTVGSEKLFF
>TRBV7-2|.|TRBJ1-3|.
TGTGCCAGCCGAGGGCAGAGCTCTGGAAACACCATATATTTT
CASRGQSSGNTIYF
>TRBV7-2|TRBD1|TRBJ2-3|.
TGTGCCAGCAGCCAGGACAGGGTCGGTACGCAGTATTTT
CASSQDRVGTQYF
>TRBV14|TRBD1|TRBJ1-1|once
TGTGCCAGCAGCAGGGGGCTAAGGGGTGAAGCTTTCTTT
CASSRGLRGEAFF
>TRBV5-4|.|TRBJ1-4|.
TGTGCCAGCAGCTTGGGGACAGCCCCCTATGCAACTAATGAAAAACTGTTTTTT
CASSLGTAPYATNEKLFF
>TRBV5-1|TRBD1|TRBJ2-7|.
TGCGCCAGCAGCTTGGGACAGGGTCTACTTTCCTACGAGCAGTACTTC
CASSLGQGLLSYEQYF
>TRBV7-2|.|TRBJ1-2|once
TGTGCCAGCAGCCGAGTAAACTATGGCTACACCTTC
CASSRVNYGYTF
>TRBV6-5|.|TRBJ2-2|.
TGTGCCAGCAGTTCACAGGGAACCGGGGAGCTGTTTTTT
CASSSQGTGELFF
>TRBV9|TRBD1|TRBJ1-6|.
TGTGCCAGCAGCGGGGACAGGGGGCGTGATTCACCCCTCAACTTT
CASSGDRGRDSPLNF
>TRBV25-1|.|TRBJ1-1|.
TGTGCCAGCAGTGCAGTCCTCGGGGGGGGTATAACCACTGAAGCTTTCTTT
CASSAVLGGGITTEAFF
>TRBV2|TRBD1|TRBJ1-5|.
TGTGCCAGCAAAGGGACAGGGGGCAGTCAGCCCCAGCATTTT
CASKGTGGSQPQHF
>TRBV30|TRBD1|TRBJ1-5|once
TGTGCCTGGAGTGGGGGACAGGGGGGTTGGGCAGATCAGCCCCAGCATTTT
CAWSGGQGGWADQPQHF
>TRBV7-2|TRBD2|TRBJ2-5|.
TGTGCCAGCAGCGACCCGGGACTAGCATTAGTCGAGACCCAGTACTTC
CASSDPGLALVETQYF
>TRBV7-9|TRBD2|TRBJ2-1|few
TGTGCCAGCAGCACCCCCGGGACTACATCACCTCTCTTCTTC
CASSTPGTTSPLFF
>TRBV6-6|.|TRBJ2-5|.
TGTGCCAGCAGTTACTCGAGTACCCAGCGGGAGACCCAGTACTTC
CASSYSSTQRETQYF
>TRBV7-2|.|TRBJ1-1|.
TGTGCCAGCAGCTTGGGGGCCTCTGAAGCTTTCTTT
CASSLGASEAFF
>TRBV7-3|.|TRBJ1-1|.
TGTGCCAGCAGCTTAACCGACTCGGGCACTGAAGCTTTCTTT
CASSLTDSGTEAFF
>TRBV5-1|.|TRBJ1-2|.
TGCGCCAGCAGCTCCCAAGGACCCAGCGGCGGCTACACCTTC
CASSSQGPSGGYTF
>TRBV5-1|TRBD2|TRBJ2-1|.
TGCGCCAGCAGCTTGGGGACTAGCGGGGGGCCCTTATCCTACAATGAGCAGTTCTTC
CASSLGTSGGPLSYNEQFF
>TRBV18|.|TRBJ2-1|.
TGTGCCAGCTCACCATTGGGGGCGGATTACAATGAGCAGTTCTTC
CASSPLGADYNEQFF
>TRBV5-6|.|TRBJ1-2|.
TGTGCCAGCAGCTTGGGATCAGCAGGGTATGGCTACACCTTC
CASSLGSAGYGYTF
>TRBV7-9|.|TRBJ1-4|.
TGTGGCGGCGGGGGACCACTGGGGAAACTGTTTTTT
CGGGGPLGKLFF
>TRBV21-1|.|TRBJ1-1|.
TGTGCCAGCAGCAAAGTTGGGGCGCTCCAGAACACTGAAGCTTTCTTT
CASSKVGALQNTEAFF
>TRBV4-1|.|TRBJ1-3|.
TGCGCCAGCAGCCAAGGAGGGGGGGCTGGAAACACCATATATTTT
CASSQGGGAGNTIYF
>TRBV7-3|TRBD1|TRBJ2-7|.
TGTGCCAGCAGCCCGGACAGGGGACCCGAGCAGTACTTC
CASSPDRGPEQYF
>TRBV5-6|.|TRBJ2-3|.
TGTGCCAGCAGCCTCCCAGGGACAGATACGCAGTATTTT
CASSLPGTDTQYF
>TRBV28|.|TRBJ1-5|.
TGTGCCAGCAGCCGGGACATAAGGCAGCCCCAGCATTTT
CASSRDIRQPQHF
>TRBV6-5|TRBD1|TRBJ1-1|.
TGTGCCAGCAGTTACGCTCACAGGGGGTACATTGAAGCTTTCTTT
CASSYAHRGYIEAFF
>TRBV7-6|.|TRBJ2-5|.
TGTGCCAGCAGCCCCATCGGCCAGGGGTCAGTGGAGACCCAGTACTTC
CASSPIGQGSVETQYF
>TRBV5-1|.|TRBJ1-5|.
TGCGCCAGCAGCTTGTCGGGTCAGCCCCAGCATTTT
CASSLSGQPQHF
>TRBV7-9|.|TRBJ2-1|.
TGTGCCAGCAGCTTACCCCACAGGGATGAGCAGTTCTTC
CASSLPHRDEQFF
>TRBV13|.|TRBJ2-7|.
TGTGCCAGCAGCCAATTGACTCTCGTTGGGGGGACCTACGAGCAGTACTTC
CASSQLTLVGGTYEQYF
>TRBV7-9|.|TRBJ1-4|many
TGTGCCAGCAGCTTAGACCCGGTAGAAAAACTGTTTTTT
CASSLDPVEKLFF
>TRBV2|TRBD1|TRBJ1-2|.
TGTGCCAGCAGTTCTGCCGGGACAGAATATGGCTACACCTTC
CASSSAGTEYGYTF
>TRBV6-5|TRBD1|TRBJ2-7|.
TGTGCCACCCGGGACAGGGTGTACGAGCAGTACTTC
CATRDRVYEQYF
>TRBV6-5|.|TRBJ1-2|many
TGTGCCAGCAGTTACTCAAACAGGCTTACATTCTATGGCTACACCTTC
CASSYSNRLTFYGYTF
>TRBV5-1|TRBD1|TRBJ2-1|.
TGCGCCAGCTTCCTAGGGACAGGGCGTCGGATCTACAATGAGCAGTTCTTC
CASFLGTGRRIYNEQFF
>TRBV5-1|.|TRBJ1-2|.
TGCGCCAGCAGCTTGGGACATGAAGACTATGGCTACACCTTC
CASSLGHEDYGYTF
>TRBV7-9|TRBD1|TRBJ1-1|few
TGTGCCAGCAGCTTAAGGGTGGGGCAGGGGGGCACTGAAGCTTTCTTT
CASSLRVGQGGTEAFF
>TRBV9|TRBD1|TRBJ1-6|.
TGTGCCAGCAGCCCGGACAGGGAGTCACCCCTCCACTTT
CASSPDRESPLHF
>TRBV12-5|.|TRBJ2-5|.
TGTGCTAGTGTAAAGGACAGACCCCAAGAGACCCAGTACTTC
CASVKDRPQETQYF
>TRBV6-5|.|TRBJ1-5|.
TGTGCCAGCAGCCCCCGCTGGGGCGATCAGCCCCAGCATTTT
CASSPRWGDQPQHF
>TRBV5-4|.|TRBJ1-2|once
TGTGCCAGCAGCTTGCCAGGGGTCTATGGCTACACCTTC
CASSLPGVYGYTF
>TRBV30|.|TRBJ2-1|.
TGTGCCTGGAGTAGGGGGGGGGACTCCTACAATGAGCAGTTCTTC
CAWSRGGDSYNEQFF
>TRBV5-4|.|TRBJ1-1|few
TGTGCCAGCAGCTTGGGCGGCGGAACAGGCACTGAAGCTTTCTTT
CASSLGGGTGTEAFF
>TRBV6-4|.|TRBJ1-1|.
TGTGCCAGCAGTAGAGGACAGATCATGAACACTGAAGCTTTCTTT
CASSRGQIMNTEAFF
>TRBV5-1|TRBD1|TRBJ1-2|.
TGCGCCAGCAGCTTGAAGGGACAGGGGGCTGGTGGCTACACCTTC
CASSLKGQGAGGYTF
>TRBV11-2|.|TRBJ2-4|.
TGTGCCAGCAGCTTCAGGCAGGGTGGAAACATTCAGTACTTC
CASSFRQGGNIQYF
>TRBV19|.|TRBJ2-2|few
TGTGCCAGTAGTAACTACGAGGGTACCGGGGAGCTGTTTTTT
CASSNYEGTGELFF
>TRBV29-1|TRBD2|TRBJ2-1|.
TGCAGCGCATCCGGGACTAGCGAGACCTACAATGAGCAGTTCTTC
CSASGTSETYNEQFF
>TRBV6-1|.|TRBJ2-2|.
TGTGCCAGCAAGACAGGAGGCCGCGAGAACGGGGAGCTGTTTTTT
CASKTGGRENGELFF